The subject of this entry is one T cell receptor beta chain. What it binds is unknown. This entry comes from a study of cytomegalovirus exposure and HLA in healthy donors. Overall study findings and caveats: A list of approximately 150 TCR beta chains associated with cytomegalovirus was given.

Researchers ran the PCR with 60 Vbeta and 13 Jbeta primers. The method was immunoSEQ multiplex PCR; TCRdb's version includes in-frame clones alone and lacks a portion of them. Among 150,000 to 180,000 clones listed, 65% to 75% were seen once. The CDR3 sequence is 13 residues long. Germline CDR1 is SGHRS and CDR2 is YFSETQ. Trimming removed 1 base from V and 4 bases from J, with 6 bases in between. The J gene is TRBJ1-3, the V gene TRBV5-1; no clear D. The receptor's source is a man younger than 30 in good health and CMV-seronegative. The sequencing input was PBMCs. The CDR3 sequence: CASSLYTGNTIYF. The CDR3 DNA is TGCGCCAGCAGCTTGTACACAGGAAACACCATATATTTT.